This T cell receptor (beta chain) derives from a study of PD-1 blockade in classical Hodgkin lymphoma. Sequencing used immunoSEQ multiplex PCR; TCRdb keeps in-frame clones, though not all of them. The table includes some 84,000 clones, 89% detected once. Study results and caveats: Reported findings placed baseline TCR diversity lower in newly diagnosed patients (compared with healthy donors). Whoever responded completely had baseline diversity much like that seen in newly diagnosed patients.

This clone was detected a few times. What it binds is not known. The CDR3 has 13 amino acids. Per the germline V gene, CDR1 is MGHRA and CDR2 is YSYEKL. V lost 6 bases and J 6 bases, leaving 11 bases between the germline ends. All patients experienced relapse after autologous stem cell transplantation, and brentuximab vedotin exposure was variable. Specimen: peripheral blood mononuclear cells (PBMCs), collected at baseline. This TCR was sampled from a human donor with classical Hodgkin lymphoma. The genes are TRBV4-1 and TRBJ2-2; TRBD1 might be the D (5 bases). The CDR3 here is CASSPGFAGELFF. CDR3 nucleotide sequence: TGCGCCAGCAGTCCAGGGTTTGCCGGGGAGCTGTTTTTT.